These 26 T cell receptor beta chains were all obtained from the same sample, sequenced in a study of T cell repertoires in cytomegalovirus infection. MiXCR, run by TCRdb on the reads, gives a single entry per CDR3 protein. The table lists under 350,000 distinct CDR3 sequences, around 9.6% of them singletons, with around 2.4% in the top ten. Sequences were obtained from PBMCs. The receptors stem from a human donor in good health (CMV status not recorded). Some clones in this sample may be carry-over from other donors' samples.

The chain recombines TRBV10-3 with TRBJ2-7; tentatively, D is TRBD1 (6 bases). The CDR3 length is 15 residues. The ends were cut back, 3 bases at V and 3 bases at J, with 15 bases in the middle. Germline CDR1 ENHRY, CDR2 SYGVKD. CDR3 sequence (DNA): TGTGCCATCAGTGACAGTAGTCAGGGGCACTACGAGCAGTACGTC. It translates to CAISDSSQGHYEQYV.

This clonotype was recorded at least ten times. The chain links TRBV5-5 to TRBJ2-7; 7 nucleotides agree with TRBD1. The CDR3 runs to 15 residues. Germline CDR1 SGHKS, CDR2 YYEKEE (reference sequence). Trimming at V came to 4 bases and at J to 2 bases, leaving 9 bases not matched to a gene. The CDR3 region is CASSPGQASPYEQYF. CDR3 DNA sequence: TGTGCCAGCAGCCCCGGACAGGCATCACCCTACGAGCAGTACTTC. The full variable domain, with the rest looked up from reference TRBV5-5 and TRBJ2-7, is DAGVTQSPTHLIKTRGQQVTLRCSPISGHKSVSWYQQVLGQGPQFIFQYYEKEERGRGNFPDRFSARQFPNYSSELNVNALLLGDSALYLCASSPGQASPYEQYFGPGTRLTVT.

This clonotype has at least ten counts. The gene calls are TRBV6-2 or TRBV6-3 and TRBJ2-7, with 9 positions matching TRBD1. Per the germline V gene, CDR1 is MNHEY and CDR2 is SVGEGT. V shed 6 bases and J 6 bases; nucleotides not matched to a gene: 12. The CDR3 loop spans 15 amino acids. The chain's CDR3 is CASSKQGAYLGEQYV. Written as DNA, the CDR3 is TGTGCCAGCAGCAAACAGGGGGCGTATTTGGGCGAGCAGTACGTC.

This clonotype has a count of ten or more. The chain links TRBV5-6 to TRBJ2-5; 8 bases agree with TRBD1. This CDR3 spans 14 amino acids. The V gene end was trimmed by 3 bases and the J gene end by 5 bases; junction bases not matched to a gene: 6. CDR1 is SGHDT, CDR2 YYEEEE, per germline. DNA of the CDR3: TGTGCCAGCAGCTCGCGAGGACAGGGCGAGACCCAGTACTTC. Translating gives CASSSRGQGETQYF.

The chain uses TRBV19 and TRBJ1-2; D is perhaps TRBD1 (6 bases). Germline V gene data show CDR1 as LNHDA and CDR2 as SQIVND (reference sequence). The V end was cut by 5 bases, the J end by 1 base, with 11 bases between. CDR3 length: 14 amino acids. In nucleotides, the CDR3 is TGTGCCAGTAGTGAGACAGGACTTAACTATGGCTACACCTTC. Amino acids: CASSETGLNYGYTF.

This clonotype was seen repeatedly, ten times or more. In nucleotides, the CDR3 is TGTGCCAGCAGCCCAGGGGGCTCGGCGGGCGAGCAGTACGTC. Residues: CASSPGGSAGEQYV. The chain combines TRBV6-2 or TRBV6-3 with TRBJ2-7; 8 bases align to TRBD1. V shed 6 bases and J 6 bases; nucleotides not matched to a gene: 10. The CDR3 sequence is 14 residues long. In germline, CDR1 is MNHEY, CDR2 SVGEGT.

This clonotype was counted a few times. The chain recombines TRBV5-6 with TRBJ2-7, with D uncertain. Per germline, CDR1 SGHDT and CDR2 YYEEEE. This CDR3 comprises 12 residues. The ends were cut back, 4 bases at V and 7 bases at J, with 12 bases in the middle. CDR3 loop: CASSRQSGEQYV. The CDR3 nucleotides read TGTGCCAGCAGCCGACAAAGTGGGGAGCAGTACGTC.

This clonotype was recorded at least ten times. The rearrangement links TRBV20-1 to TRBJ2-5; TRBD1 aligns across 8 bases. The CDR3 runs 15 residues. Trimming removed 0 bases from V and 1 base from J; junction bases left unmatched: 4. In germline, CDR1 is DFQATT, CDR2 SNEGSKA (reference sequence). CDR3 loop: CSARDGGQAQETQYF. The CDR3 DNA sequence: TGCAGTGCTAGAGATGGGGGACAGGCCCAAGAGACCCAGTACTTC.

This clonotype was recorded many times. CDR3 loop: CAIGQGTNEKLFF. CDR3 DNA sequence: TGTGCCATCGGTCAGGGGACTAATGAAAAACTGTTTTTT. The rearrangement links TRBV10-3 to TRBJ1-4, with a possible D match to TRBD1 (6 bases). This CDR3 spans 13 amino acids. With 8 bases removed from V and 2 bases from J, the gap between germline ends came to 9 bases. The V gene's germline CDR1 is ENHRY and CDR2 SYGVKD.

V gene TRBV29-1 combines with J gene TRBJ2-3, with 9 bases matching TRBD1. The CDR3 has 14 amino acids. Germline CDR1 SQVTM, CDR2 ANQGSEA. V gave up 6 bases and J gave up 6 bases; unmatched junction bases: 10. CDR3: CSVAEQGARDTQYF. The CDR3 DNA reads TGCAGCGTAGCAGAACAGGGGGCAAGGGATACGCAGTATTTT.

This clonotype was seen a handful of times. A read error may account for a junction end that differs from germline. The rearrangement links TRBV28 to TRBJ2-3; D unresolved. This CDR3 contains 11 residues. Germline CDR1 MDHEN, CDR2 SYDVKM. The CDR3 sequence is CASSSGLSPDF. The CDR3 nucleotides are TGTGCCAGCAGTTCCGGGCTTAGTCCCGATTTT.

This clonotype has a handful of counts. The V call is TRBV7-3, the J call TRBJ1-1; 9 bases agree with TRBD1. The ends lost 1 base at V and 2 bases at J; junction bases unmatched: 5. Germline assignment: CDR1 SGHTA and CDR2 FQGTGA. The CDR3 totals 16 residues. This chain's CDR3 is CASSLMDRGGNTEAFF. CDR3 in DNA: TGTGCCAGCAGCTTAATGGACAGGGGTGGTAACACTGAAGCTTTCTTT.

This clonotype was seen ten or more times. CDR3 nucleotide sequence: TGTGCCAGCAGTGCCCGGGACTCCTTTGGAAACACCATATATTTT. Its translation is CASSARDSFGNTIYF. The chain combines TRBV12-3 or TRBV12-4 with TRBJ1-3; TRBD1 is a possible D gene (5 bases). This CDR3 spans 15 amino acids. Trimming shortened V by 5 bases and J by 3 bases, and 14 bases separated the two germline ends.

This clonotype was seen at least ten times. The chain has TRBV7-8 and TRBJ2-1, with D unresolved. Germline lookup yields CDR1 SGHVS and CDR2 FQNEAQ. This CDR3 contains 12 residues. The germline V and J ends were trimmed by 3 bases and 6 bases, with 6 bases remaining between them. This chain's CDR3 is CASSFSGNEQFF. DNA for the CDR3: TGTGCCAGCAGCTTTTCAGGCAATGAGCAGTTCTTC.

The chain uses TRBV7-9 and TRBJ1-2; 7 nucleotides line up with TRBD1. Trimming removed 6 bases from V and 7 bases from J; junction bases left unmatched: 8. CDR3 length: 13 residues. Germline V lookup: CDR1 SEHNR, CDR2 FQNEAQ (reference sequence). The CDR3 loop is CASRSTGEGGYTF. The CDR3 DNA is TGTGCCAGCAGGTCAACAGGGGAAGGTGGCTACACCTTC.

This clonotype was seen many times. CDR3 DNA: TGTGCCAGCAGCTATAATCTAGCAGAGATGAACACTGAAGCTTTCTTT. This codes for CASSYNLAEMNTEAFF. The chain recombines TRBV7-8 with TRBJ1-1; no reliable D call. V lost 4 bases, J lost 0 bases, and 15 bases lay in between. The CDR3 has 16 amino acids. Germline CDR1 reads SGHVS; CDR2 reads FQNEAQ.

The V gene is TRBV7-9, the J gene TRBJ2-1, with TRBD2 identical over 15 bases. The CDR3 sequence is 19 residues long. V lost 5 bases and J lost 4; bases outside the gene matches: 12. Germline CDR1 reads SEHNR; CDR2 reads FQNEAQ (reference sequence). The CDR3 sequence: CASSPRPGTSGGQYNEQFF. In DNA, the CDR3 is TGTGCCAGCAGCCCCCGTCCCGGGACTAGCGGGGGGCAGTACAATGAGCAGTTCTTC.

This clonotype was seen many times. The chain combines TRBV6-6 with TRBJ1-5; TRBD1 aligns across 8 bases. The length of the CDR3 is 16 residues. From germline, CDR1 is MNHNY and CDR2 SVGAGI (reference sequence). The junction had 10 bases not matched to a gene; V was cut back by 7 bases and J by 2 bases. The CDR3 here is CASTQSTGAGNQPQHF. CDR3 DNA: TGTGCCAGCACCCAATCGACAGGGGCCGGCAATCAGCCCCAGCATTTT.

This clonotype was detected many times. This sequence joins TRBV20-1 and TRBJ2-6, with D uncertain. From germline, CDR1 is DFQATT and CDR2 SNEGSKA (reference sequence). The CDR3 sequence is 16 residues long. Trimming pared 1 base from V and 1 base from J, leaving 11 bases between. The DNA for the CDR3 is TGCAGTGCTAGAGGAGGCAGCCGATCTGGGGCCAACGTCCTGACTTTC. It specifies CSARGGSRSGANVLTF.

There are a few counts of this clonotype. This chain joins TRBV4-3 and TRBJ1-5; the D gene is possibly TRBD1 (5 bases). Germline loops: CDR1 LGHNA, CDR2 YSLEER. The V end lost 0 bases, the J end lost 4 bases, and 10 bases lay between the germline ends. The CDR3 loop spans 15 amino acids. CDR3 nucleotides: TGCGCCAGCAGCCAAGATCGGGCAGGGAATCAGCCCCAGCATTTT. Protein sequence: CASSQDRAGNQPQHF.

The sample holds many counts of this clonotype. This chain connects TRBV6-5 to TRBJ2-7; weak D call: TRBD2 (5 bases). Trimming took 0 bases from V and 0 from J, leaving 6 bases between them. The CDR3 covers 14 residues. The germline V gene encodes CDR1 MNHEY and CDR2 SVGAGI. The CDR3 nucleotides read TGTGCCAGCAGTTACTCAGGGAGCTCCTACGAGCAGTACTTC. This codes for CASSYSGSSYEQYF.

This clonotype appeared many times. The chain uses TRBV7-9 and TRBJ2-1, with TRBD2 identical over 8 bases. J lost 0 bases, V lost 1 base, and 8 bases had no gene match. Germline lookup yields CDR1 SEHNR and CDR2 FQNEAQ (reference sequence). The CDR3 length is 18 residues. The CDR3 DNA follows: TGTGCCAGCAGCTTAGGTCAGCTAGCGGGTATCTCCTACAATGAGCAGTTCTTC. It translates to CASSLGQLAGISYNEQFF.

This clonotype was recorded many times. This chain joins TRBV7-9 and TRBJ2-1; possible D gene TRBD2, 5 bases. Trimming left V 1 base short and J 10 bases short, with 11 bases between. CDR3 length: 13 amino acids. Germline V gene data show CDR1 as SEHNR and CDR2 as FQNEAQ (reference sequence). CDR3 coding DNA: TGTGCCAGCAGCTTAGTAGGGCCGGGGGAGCAGTTCTTC. Protein sequence: CASSLVGPGEQFF. The full variable domain, completed using reference TRBV7-9 and TRBJ2-1, is DTGVSQNPRHKITKRGQNVTFRCDPISEHNRLYWYRQTLGQGPEFLTYFQNEAQLEKSRLLSDRFSAERPKGSFSTLEIQRTEQGDSAMYLCASSLVGPGEQFFGPGTRLTVL.

This clonotype was observed many times. V and J are TRBV7-2 and TRBJ2-3; TRBD1 or TRBD2 may be the D gene (5 bases each). Germline V gene data show CDR1 as SGHTA and CDR2 as FQGNSA. Trimming left V 8 bases short and J 3 bases short, with 21 bases between. This CDR3 has 16 residues. For the CDR3, the DNA is TGTGCCAGCCAAAAGGGTGGGCGTGGGACGACAGATACGCAGTATTTT. As protein: CASQKGGRGTTDTQYF. The entire variable domain, with the rest obtained from reference TRBV7-2 and TRBJ2-3, is as follows: GAGVSQSPSNKVTEKGKDVELRCDPISGHTALYWYRQSLGQGLEFLIYFQGNSAPDKSGLPSDRFSAERTGGSVSTLTIQRTQQEDSAVYLCASQKGGRGTTDTQYFGPGTRLTVL.

There are many counts of this clonotype. The chain couples TRBV6-2 or TRBV6-3 to TRBJ1-2; D is possibly TRBD1 (5 bases). V was cut by 0 bases and J by 4 bases, with 9 bases left in between. Germline V gives CDR1 MNHEY, CDR2 SVGEGT. There are 14 residues in the CDR3. The CDR3 DNA sequence: TGTGCCAGCAGTTACTCGAGACAGAGCTATGGCTACACCTTC. It encodes CASSYSRQSYGYTF.

The sample holds many counts of this clonotype. This chain links TRBV7-2 with TRBJ2-7, with D unresolved. Germline V CDR1 and CDR2: SGHTA, FQGNSA. V was trimmed by 1 base and J by 7 bases, leaving 5 bases between them. The CDR3 runs 11 residues. CDR3: CASSLVEEQYF. The CDR3 nucleotides read TGTGCCAGCAGCTTAGTAGAAGAGCAGTACTTC.